The clone carrying this T cell receptor beta chain was observed a single time. This sample was included in a study of CD8 T cells in Susac syndrome. After extraction with the RNeasy kit, about 0.5 to 1 ug of the RNA was reverse transcribed using random hexamers. Each CDR3 protein is one row after TCRdb ran MiXCR on the immunoSEQ multiplex PCR reads. This sample has more than 150,000 distinct CDR3 sequences; 90% to 95% occur once, and the top ten carry 0.065% to 0.1%. The CDR3 spans 14 residues. Germline V gives CDR1 SGHRS, CDR2 YFSETQ. V lost 4 bases to trimming and J lost 3 bases, with 10 bases between them.

The sequence was obtained from a human donor in good health. The rearrangement joins TRBV5-1 to TRBJ2-2, with a tentative D call TRBD2 (5 bases). The sample was CD4+ T cells from PBMCs. Written as DNA, the CDR3 is TGCGCCAGCAGCATCGGGGTACACACCGGGGAGCTGTTTTTT. It is translated as CASSIGVHTGELFF.